The 27 T cell receptor beta chains in this list originate from one sample, sequenced in a study of OX40 agonist ivuxolimab in advanced cancers. This table comes from immunoSEQ multiplex PCR, and its TCRdb copy is limited to in-frame clones, with some not included. The data hold around 62,000 clones, with around 73% observed a single time. This material consisted of CD4+ or CD8+ T cells sorted from blood, taken in a trial of the OX40 agonist ivuxolimab. The receptors here all came from an adult with an advanced solid tumor such as melanoma, head and neck, liver or kidney cancer.

The V and J genes are TRBV28 and TRBJ1-5, with a tentative D call TRBD1 (6 bases). CDR1 MDHEN and CDR2 SYDVKM come from the germline V gene. The CDR3 has 15 residues. The germline V and J ends were trimmed by 6 bases and 0 bases, with 12 bases remaining between them. CDR3 amino acids: CASSVDSYSNQPQHF. In nucleotides, the CDR3 is TGTGCCAGCAGCGTGGACAGTTATAGCAATCAGCCCCAGCATTTT.

The V gene is TRBV10-3, the J gene TRBJ2-3, with TRBD2 matching over 8 bases. This CDR3 spans 15 amino acids. Germline-derived CDR1 and CDR2 are ENHRY and SYGVKD. V was pared by 4 bases and J by 0 bases, with 3 bases of the junction left unmatched. CDR3 DNA: TGTGCCATCAGTGCAACTAGCGGTAGCACAGATACGCAGTATTTT. Its protein product is CAISATSGSTDTQYF.

The chain employs TRBV2 and TRBJ1-2; weak D call: TRBD1 (5 bases). Germline CDR1 reads SNHLY; CDR2 reads FYNNEI. CDR3 length equals 13 residues. V dropped 4 bases and J dropped 7 bases, with 13 bases sitting between them. The CDR3 here is CASSVRSGGGYTF. CDR3 coding DNA: TGTGCCAGCAGTGTTCGGTCGGGGGGTGGCTACACCTTC.

This clone was observed a handful of times. V and J are TRBV2 and TRBJ1-1; 8 bases are a match to TRBD1. The CDR3 is 14 residues long. Germline CDR1 SNHLY, CDR2 FYNNEI. V shed 7 bases, J shed 1 base, and the junction held 5 bases outside the gene matches. The CDR3 sequence: CASTLDRANTEAFF. CDR3 bases: TGTGCCAGCACCCTGGACAGGGCGAACACTGAAGCTTTCTTT.

CDR3 loop: CASRTQGDTEAFF. The CDR3, as DNA: TGTGCCAGCAGGACCCAGGGAGACACTGAAGCTTTCTTT. The chain has TRBV6-5 and TRBJ1-1, with D maybe TRBD1 (5 bases). The CDR3 sequence is 13 residues long. The germline V gene encodes CDR1 MNHEY and CDR2 SVGAGI. V gave up 6 bases and J gave up 3 bases, with 11 bases separating them.

This clone was observed a handful of times. The chain combines TRBV6-6 with TRBJ2-1; tentatively, D is TRBD1 (6 bases). Trimming cost V 6 bases and J 10 bases, with 25 bases left between them. CDR3 size: 16 residues. CDR1 MNHNY and CDR2 SVGAGI come from the germline V gene (reference sequence). DNA for the CDR3: TGTGCCAGCAGCCCATCTCTGGGCAGGGGAAGCTACGAGCAGTTCTTC. Translating gives CASSPSLGRGSYEQFF.

V usage is TRBV28 and J usage is TRBJ2-2, with 7 bases matching TRBD2. CDR3 length: 15 amino acids. V was clipped by 5 bases and J by 6 bases; unmatched bases: 9. CDR1 MDHEN and CDR2 SYDVKM come from the germline V gene. This CDR3 is CASSPSGGGAGELFF. CDR3 nucleotide sequence: TGTGCCAGCAGTCCATCCGGCGGGGGTGCCGGGGAGCTGTTTTTT.

The rearrangement uses TRBV11-3 and TRBJ2-7, with D maybe TRBD1 (6 bases). V was clipped by 5 bases and J by 2 bases, with 10 bases between them. Germline loops: CDR1 SGHNT, CDR2 YENEEA. The CDR3 runs to 13 residues. CDR3 DNA sequence: TGTGCCAGCAGCCAGACAGGAACCTACGAGCAGTACTTC. This encodes CASSQTGTYEQYF.

This chain links TRBV6-5 with TRBJ1-2, with D maybe TRBD1 (6 bases). The CDR3 is 15 residues long. Germline V gives CDR1 MNHEY, CDR2 SVGAGI. Trimming pared 2 bases from V and 4 bases from J, leaving 14 bases between. In nucleotides, the CDR3 is TGTGCCAGCAGTTACGCGCAGGGGAGTTTCTATGGCTACACCTTC. Protein product: CASSYAQGSFYGYTF.

J is TRBJ1-4 and V is TRBV5-5, with D uncertain. Germline values: CDR1 SGHKS, CDR2 YYEKEE (reference sequence). V dropped 4 bases and J dropped 4 bases, with 11 bases sitting between them. The CDR3 spans 14 residues. CDR3 amino acids: CASSNPALNEKLFF. In nucleotides, the CDR3 is TGTGCCAGCAGCAACCCGGCCCTTAATGAAAAACTGTTTTTT.

This clone was counted only a few times. CDR3 amino acids: CASSRGQSYEQYF. CDR3 in DNA: TGCGCCAGCAGCCGGGGACAGAGTTACGAGCAGTACTTC. The V call is TRBV5-1, the J call TRBJ2-7, with 7 bases matching TRBD1. The germline CDR1 and CDR2 sequences are SGHRS and YFSETQ. J lost 4 bases, V lost 4 bases, and 5 bases had no gene match. The CDR3 loop spans 13 amino acids. Based on the CDR3 plus reference TRBV5-1 and TRBJ2-7, the full variable domain is KAGVTQTPRYLIKTRGQQVTLSCSPISGHRSVSWYQQTPGQGLQFLFEYFSETQRNKGNFPGRFSGRQFSNSRSEMNVSTLELGDSALYLCASSRGQSYEQYFGPGTRLTVT.

V gene TRBV6-5 combines with J gene TRBJ2-7; 8 bases fit TRBD2. CDR3 length equals 15 residues. Trimming took 6 bases from V and 2 from J; bases not matched to a gene: 9. Germline V gives CDR1 MNHEY, CDR2 SVGAGI. The CDR3 sequence: CASSTTTSGAYEQYF. In nucleotides, the CDR3 is TGTGCCAGCAGCACAACAACTAGCGGAGCCTACGAGCAGTACTTC.

The rearrangement joins TRBV4-2 to TRBJ2-7; 7 positions match TRBD2. This CDR3 has 16 residues. CDR1 is LGHNA, CDR2 YNFKEQ, per germline. The V segment lost 4 bases and the J segment 2 bases; nucleotides outside the gene matches: 11. CDR3 sequence reads: CASSRSGTSEAYEQYF. In DNA form, the CDR3 reads TGTGCCAGCAGCCGATCAGGTACTAGCGAAGCCTACGAGCAGTACTTC.

The rearrangement joins TRBV5-4 to TRBJ2-1; D may be TRBD2 (7 bases). V gave up 0 bases and J gave up 10 bases, with 32 bases separating them. This CDR3 contains 20 residues. The germline V gene encodes CDR1 SGHNT and CDR2 YYREEE (reference sequence). The DNA of the CDR3 is TGTGCCAGCAGCTTGGTAGTTGGGCCATTTCTTGCGGGGGCCCTTAGGGAGCAGTTCTTC. Amino acids: CASSLVVGPFLAGALREQFF.

The count of this clone is one. This chain links TRBV5-3 with TRBJ2-5, with 7 bases that match TRBD2. TRBV5-3 is treated as an ORF (open reading frame) with a function not yet certain. Unmatched junction bases numbered 16, after V lost 1 base and J lost 4 bases. The CDR3 extends over 18 amino acids. CDR3 coding DNA: TGTGCCAGAAGCTTGTCGCCTAGCGGAGCGGGGTGGCCAGAGACCCAGTACTTC. It codes for CARSLSPSGAGWPETQYF.

The V and J genes are TRBV6-5 and TRBJ2-3, with D perhaps TRBD1 (5 bases). The CDR3 totals 12 residues. Trimming left V 6 bases short and J 3 bases short, with 7 bases between. Germline CDR1 and CDR2: MNHEY and SVGAGI. In nucleotides, the CDR3 is TGTGCCAGCAGCCCAGGGACAGATACGCAGTATTTT. This sequence encodes CASSPGTDTQYF.

J is TRBJ2-5 and V is TRBV13; D is ambiguous. Germline values: CDR1 PRHDT, CDR2 FYEKMQ (reference sequence). The V end lost 5 bases, the J end lost 1 base, and 11 bases lay between the germline ends. CDR3 length equals 14 residues. The CDR3 is CASSPMGTQETQYF. DNA for the CDR3: TGTGCCAGCAGCCCGATGGGCACCCAAGAGACCCAGTACTTC.

The CDR3 region has the DNA TGTGCCATTGGGACACGGGGGGTCGACGAGCAGTACTTC. It translates to CAIGTRGVDEQYF. The rearrangement joins TRBV10-3 to TRBJ2-7; TRBD2 might be the D (7 bases). The V gene lost 9 bases and the J gene lost 5 bases, with 17 bases spanning the gap. In germline, CDR1 is ENHRY, CDR2 SYGVKD. The CDR3 runs 13 residues.

This chain links TRBV2 with TRBJ2-3; unclear D gene. Deletions cut 2 bases from V and 5 bases from J, with 8 bases between. The CDR3 runs 13 residues. Germline lookup yields CDR1 SNHLY and CDR2 FYNNEI. CDR3 sequence: CASSELWGDTQYF. The CDR3 nucleotides are TGTGCCAGCAGTGAACTTTGGGGAGATACGCAGTATTTT.

Comments on this clone: One end of the junction is discordant with germline, which a read error may explain. V and J are TRBV7-7 and TRBJ2-5; D possibly corresponds to TRBD1 (7 bases). This CDR3 spans 17 amino acids. The V gene's germline CDR1 is SSHAT and CDR2 FNYEAQ (reference sequence). The CDR3 sequence: CASSPLGGGLGGETQYF. The CDR3 bases are TGTGCTAGCAGCCCCCTCGGAGGGGGCTTAGGAGGAGAGACCCAGTACTTC.

In this sample, this clone turned up many times. The chain is built from TRBV19 and TRBJ2-1, with 11 bases aligning to TRBD2. V lost 6 bases to trimming and J lost 5 bases; unmatched junction nucleotides: 9. Germline V CDR1 and CDR2: LNHDA, SQIVND (reference sequence). The CDR3 consists of 16 residues. The CDR3 protein is CASRVWGTSGNNEQFF. The CDR3 DNA sequence: TGTGCCAGTAGGGTGTGGGGGACTAGCGGAAACAATGAGCAGTTCTTC.

This clone was detected a few times. J is TRBJ1-2 and V is TRBV10-3; D is perhaps TRBD1 (5 bases). This CDR3 has 11 amino acids. Germline V gives CDR1 ENHRY, CDR2 SYGVKD. CDR3 DNA sequence: TGTGCACTGGGGGGTCGGTCTGGCTACACCTTC. Amino acid sequence: CALGGRSGYTF.

The chain combines TRBV4-1 with TRBJ1-2, with 8 bases aligning to TRBD1. The V and J ends lost 2 bases and 8 bases, in that order; junction bases with no gene match: 10. This CDR3 comprises 15 residues. Germline CDR1 is MGHRA and CDR2 is YSYEKL. The CDR3 sequence is CASSQPRTGRGGYTF. The CDR3 DNA sequence: TGCGCCAGCAGCCAACCTCGGACAGGGAGAGGAGGCTACACCTTC.

The rearrangement joins TRBV4-1 to TRBJ1-2, with D possibly matching TRBD1 (5 bases). The V end was cut by 6 bases, the J end by 8 bases, with 22 bases between. Germline V gene lookup returns CDR1 MGHRA and CDR2 YSYEKL. CDR3 size: 15 residues. The CDR3 bases are TGCGCCAGCAGTTCCCCCGGCAGGGCCTCTGAAGGCTACACCTTC. Translating it yields CASSSPGRASEGYTF.

The chain recombines TRBV11-1 with TRBJ1-2, with D unresolved. V lost 5 bases to trimming and J lost 4 bases, with 11 bases between them. The CDR3 contains 13 residues. Germline assignment: CDR1 SGHAT and CDR2 FQDESV (reference sequence). The CDR3 DNA is TGTGCCAGCAGCCCGGAGGACGGCTATGGCTACACCTTC. Its translation: CASSPEDGYGYTF.

The chain carries TRBV5-4 and TRBJ2-1, with a possible D match to TRBD2 (5 bases). CDR1 is SGHNT, CDR2 YYREEE, per germline (reference sequence). CDR3 size: 17 residues. The ends were cut back, 4 bases at V and 0 bases at J, with 17 bases in the middle. The CDR3 bases are TGTGCCAGCAGCCTCGGAGGCGGTTCCAGCTCCTACAATGAGCAGTTCTTC. It is translated as CASSLGGGSSSYNEQFF.

The gene calls are TRBV6-6 and TRBJ1-1, with D unresolved. The CDR3 has 14 residues. V gave up 6 bases and J gave up 0 bases, with 11 bases separating them. The germline V gene encodes CDR1 MNHNY and CDR2 SVGAGI (reference sequence). The CDR3 loop is CASRPQTMNTEAFF. CDR3 DNA sequence: TGTGCCAGCAGACCACAGACTATGAACACTGAAGCTTTCTTT.